This T cell receptor beta chain is from a study of cytomegalovirus exposure and HLA in healthy donors. This CDR3 comprises 15 residues. J lost 5 bases, V lost 1 base, and 3 bases had no gene match. CDR1 and CDR2 from the germline V gene are SGHTA and FQGNSA. It was with 60 Vbeta and 13 Jbeta primers that the PCR ran. Profiled with immunoSEQ multiplex PCR; TCRdb holds only in-frame clones, not every one. This sample carries 60,000 to 90,000 clones, 70% of them seen once, and the ten largest clones take roughly 9.7%. This chain links TRBV7-2 with TRBJ2-5; 11 positions agree with TRBD1. The sequenced material came from PBMCs. This TCR was sampled from a woman aged 45-60 years in good health and CMV-seropositive. CDR3 loop: CASSLVGTGGETQYF. CDR3 nucleotide sequence: TGTGCCAGCAGCTTAGTTGGGACAGGGGGTGAGACCCAGTACTTC.